These 5 T cell receptor beta chains were all obtained from the same sample, sequenced in a study of sequential checkpoint blockade in melanoma. Treatment indicated: randomized to nivolumab then ipilimumab (arm A) or the reverse (arm B). Profiling relied on immunoSEQ multiplex PCR, and the TCRdb table lists in-frame clones only, not all of them. The table lists over 5,000 clones, approximately 30% of them singletons. Material: tumor tissue (inferred from file names), obtained from a patient given nivolumab and ipilimumab in sequence. These receptor sequences come from a human donor with melanoma.

The rearrangement joins TRBV28 to TRBJ2-2; D is perhaps TRBD2 (5 bases). V lost 5 bases, J lost 3 bases, and 16 bases lay in between. Germline loops: CDR1 MDHEN, CDR2 SYDVKM. The CDR3 has 16 amino acids. CDR3 sequence (DNA): TGTGCCAGCAGTCCTGCGGGCGAGGCGGACACCGGGGAGCTGTTTTTT. This codes for CASSPAGEADTGELFF.

The sample holds a few counts of this clone. This rearrangement joins TRBV5-1 to TRBJ2-2; 7 bases are a match to TRBD2. Germline values: CDR1 SGHRS, CDR2 YFSETQ. The CDR3 totals 15 residues. V trimming: 0 bases; J trimming: 7 bases; junction bases outside the gene matches: 6. The CDR3 region is CASSLAGGNLGELFF. CDR3 nucleotides: TGCGCCAGCAGCTTGGCGGGGGGAAACCTCGGGGAGCTGTTTTTT.

This clone showed up just a few times. This rearrangement joins TRBV7-1 to TRBJ2-3; 10 bases map to TRBD2. TRBV7-1 is treated as an ORF (open reading frame) with a function not yet certain. The CDR3 sequence is 18 residues long. V dropped 4 bases and J dropped 5; count of bases not matched to a gene: 15. The CDR3 loop reads CASSLRIGLAGAVDTQYF. The CDR3 DNA sequence: TGTGCCAGCAGCTTAAGGATCGGGCTAGCGGGAGCAGTAGATACGCAGTATTTT.

This clone has ten or more counts. The chain has TRBV7-5 and TRBJ1-3; whether TRBD1, the table's D call, matches the DNA was not checked. TRBV7-5 is labeled a pseudogene. This CDR3 has 16 residues. Here the CDR3 reads CASSLVWAGVGNTIYF. In DNA, the CDR3 is TGTGCCAGCAGCTTAGTATGGGCAGGGGTTGGAAACACCATATATTTT.

This clone was picked up a small number of times. The V call is TRBV28, the J call TRBJ2-1; 8 positions agree with TRBD2. Germline V CDR1 and CDR2: MDHEN, SYDVKM. V was clipped by 3 bases and J by 3 bases; unmatched bases: 4. There are 15 residues in the CDR3. CDR3 coding DNA: TGTGCCAGCAGTTTTACTAGCGGCCACTACAATGAGCAGTTCTTC. Translated: CASSFTSGHYNEQFF.